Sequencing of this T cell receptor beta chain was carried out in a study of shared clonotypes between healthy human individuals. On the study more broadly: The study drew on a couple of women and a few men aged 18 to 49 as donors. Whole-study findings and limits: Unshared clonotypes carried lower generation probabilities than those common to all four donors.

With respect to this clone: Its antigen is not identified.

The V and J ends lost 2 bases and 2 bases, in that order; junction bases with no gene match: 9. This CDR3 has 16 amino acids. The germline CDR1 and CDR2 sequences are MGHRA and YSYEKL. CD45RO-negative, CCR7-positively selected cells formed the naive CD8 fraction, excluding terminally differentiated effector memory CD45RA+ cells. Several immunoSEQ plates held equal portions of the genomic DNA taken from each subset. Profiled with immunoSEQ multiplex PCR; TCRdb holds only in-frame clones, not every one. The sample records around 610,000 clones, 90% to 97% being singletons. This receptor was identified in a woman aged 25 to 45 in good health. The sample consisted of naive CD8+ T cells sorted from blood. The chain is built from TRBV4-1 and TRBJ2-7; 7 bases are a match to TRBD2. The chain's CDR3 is CASSQSMSGAPYEQYF. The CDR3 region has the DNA TGCGCCAGCAGCCAAAGTATGAGCGGGGCACCCTACGAGCAGTACTTC.